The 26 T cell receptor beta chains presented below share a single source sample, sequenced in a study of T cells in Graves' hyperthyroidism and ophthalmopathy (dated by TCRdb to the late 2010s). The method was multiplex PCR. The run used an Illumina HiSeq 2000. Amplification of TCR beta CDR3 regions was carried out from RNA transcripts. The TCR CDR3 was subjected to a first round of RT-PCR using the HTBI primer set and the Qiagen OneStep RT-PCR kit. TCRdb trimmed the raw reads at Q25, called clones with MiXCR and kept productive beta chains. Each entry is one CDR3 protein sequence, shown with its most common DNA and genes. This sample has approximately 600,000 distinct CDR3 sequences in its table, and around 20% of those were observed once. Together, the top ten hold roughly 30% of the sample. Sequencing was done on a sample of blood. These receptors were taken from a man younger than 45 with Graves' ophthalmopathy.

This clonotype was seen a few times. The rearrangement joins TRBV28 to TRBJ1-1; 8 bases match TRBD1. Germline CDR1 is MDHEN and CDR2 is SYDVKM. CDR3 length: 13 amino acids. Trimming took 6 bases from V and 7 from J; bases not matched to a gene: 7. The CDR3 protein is CASRRTGWVEAFF. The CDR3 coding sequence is TGTGCCAGCAGGCGGACAGGGTGGGTTGAAGCTTTCTTT. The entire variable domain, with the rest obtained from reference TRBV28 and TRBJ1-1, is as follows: DVKVTQSSRYLVKRTGEKVFLECVQDMDHENMFWYRQDPGLGLRLIYFSYDVKMKEKGDIPEGYSVSREKKERFSLILESASTNQTSMYLCASRRTGWVEAFFGQGTRLTVV.

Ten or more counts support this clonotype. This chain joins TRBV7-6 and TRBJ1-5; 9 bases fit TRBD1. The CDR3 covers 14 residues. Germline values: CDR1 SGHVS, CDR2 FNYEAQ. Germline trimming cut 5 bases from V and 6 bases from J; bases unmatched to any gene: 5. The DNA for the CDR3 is TGTGCCAGCAGCCCACAGGGGGCTGGTCAGCCCCAGCATTTT. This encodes CASSPQGAGQPQHF.

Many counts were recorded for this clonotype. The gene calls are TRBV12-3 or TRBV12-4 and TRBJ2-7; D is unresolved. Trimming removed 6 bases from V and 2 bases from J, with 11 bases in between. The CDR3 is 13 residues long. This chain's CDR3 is CASRRTQTYEQYF. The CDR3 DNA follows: TGTGCCAGCAGGAGGACGCAGACCTACGAGCAGTACTTC.

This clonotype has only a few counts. CDR3 coding DNA: TGTGCCAGCAGTTACTCGTTGACAGGGGCACATGGCTACACCTTC. It specifies CASSYSLTGAHGYTF. The chain links TRBV6-5 to TRBJ1-2; the match to TRBD1 covers 8 bases. Germline V gives CDR1 MNHEY, CDR2 SVGAGI. The CDR3 spans 15 residues. The V gene end was trimmed by 0 bases and the J gene end by 6 bases; junction bases not matched to a gene: 6.

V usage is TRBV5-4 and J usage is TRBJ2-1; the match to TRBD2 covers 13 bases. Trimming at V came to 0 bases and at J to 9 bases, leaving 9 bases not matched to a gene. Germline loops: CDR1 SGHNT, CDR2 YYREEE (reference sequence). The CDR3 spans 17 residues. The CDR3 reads CASSLARGLAGSGEQFF. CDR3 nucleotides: TGTGCCAGCAGCTTGGCCAGGGGACTAGCGGGATCGGGTGAGCAGTTCTTC. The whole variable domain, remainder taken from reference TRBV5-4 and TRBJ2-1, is ETGVTQSPTHLIKTRGQQVTLRCSSQSGHNTVSWYQQALGQGPQFIFQYYREEENGRGNFPPRFSGLQFPNYSSELNVNALELDDSALYLCASSLARGLAGSGEQFFGPGTRLTVL.

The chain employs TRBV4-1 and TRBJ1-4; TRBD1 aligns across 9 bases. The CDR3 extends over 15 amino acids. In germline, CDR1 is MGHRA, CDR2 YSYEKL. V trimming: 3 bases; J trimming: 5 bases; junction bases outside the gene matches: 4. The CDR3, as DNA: TGCGCCAGCAGCCACCCGACAGGGGGGAATGAAAAACTGTTTTTT. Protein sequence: CASSHPTGGNEKLFF.

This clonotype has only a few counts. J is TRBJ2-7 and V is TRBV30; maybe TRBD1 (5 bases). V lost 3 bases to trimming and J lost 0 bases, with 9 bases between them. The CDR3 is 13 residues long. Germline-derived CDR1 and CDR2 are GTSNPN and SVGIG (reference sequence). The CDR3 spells CAWRGDSSYEQYF. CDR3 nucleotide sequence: TGTGCCTGGAGAGGTGACAGCTCCTACGAGCAGTACTTC. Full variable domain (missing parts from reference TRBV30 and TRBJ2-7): SQTIHQWPATLVQPVGSPLSLECTVEGTSNPNLYWYRQAAGRGLQLLFYSVGIGQISSEVPQNLSASRPQDRQFILSSKKLLLSDSGFYLCAWRGDSSYEQYFGPGTRLTVT.

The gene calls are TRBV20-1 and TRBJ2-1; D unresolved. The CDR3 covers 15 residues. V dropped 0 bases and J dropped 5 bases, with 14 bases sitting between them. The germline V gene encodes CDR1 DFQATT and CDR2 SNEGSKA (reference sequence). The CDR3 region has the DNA TGCAGTGCTAGAGATCCCACGAGAACTAACAATGAGCAGTTCTTC. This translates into CSARDPTRTNNEQFF.

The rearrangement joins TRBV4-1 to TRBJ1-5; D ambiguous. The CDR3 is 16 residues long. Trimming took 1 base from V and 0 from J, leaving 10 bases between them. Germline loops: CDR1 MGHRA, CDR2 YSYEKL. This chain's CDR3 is CASSQVGPYSNQPQHF. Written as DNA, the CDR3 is TGCGCCAGCAGCCAAGTCGGGCCGTATAGCAATCAGCCCCAGCATTTT.

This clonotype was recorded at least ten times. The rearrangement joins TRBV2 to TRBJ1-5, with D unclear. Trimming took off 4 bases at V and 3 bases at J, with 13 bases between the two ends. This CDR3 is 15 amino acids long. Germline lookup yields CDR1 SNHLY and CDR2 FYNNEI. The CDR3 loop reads CASSGPPDTNQPQHF. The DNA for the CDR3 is TGTGCCAGCAGTGGTCCGCCTGATACCAATCAGCCCCAGCATTTT.

The CDR3 DNA is TGTGCCAGCAGTCCCGTCCTAGCGGGAGCTGACGAGCAGTACTTC. This codes for CASSPVLAGADEQYF. The V gene is TRBV12-3 or TRBV12-4, the J gene TRBJ2-7; 10 bases align to TRBD2. This CDR3 has 15 residues. Trimming cost V 5 bases and J 5 bases; bases outside gene matches: 9.

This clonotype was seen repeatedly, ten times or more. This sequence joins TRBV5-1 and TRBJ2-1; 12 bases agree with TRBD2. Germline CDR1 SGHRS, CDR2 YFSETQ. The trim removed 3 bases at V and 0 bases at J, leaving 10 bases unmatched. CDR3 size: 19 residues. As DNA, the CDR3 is TGCGCCAGCAGCTCCTCTAGCGGGAGGGTAGGGGGCTCCTACAATGAGCAGTTCTTC. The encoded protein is CASSSSSGRVGGSYNEQFF.

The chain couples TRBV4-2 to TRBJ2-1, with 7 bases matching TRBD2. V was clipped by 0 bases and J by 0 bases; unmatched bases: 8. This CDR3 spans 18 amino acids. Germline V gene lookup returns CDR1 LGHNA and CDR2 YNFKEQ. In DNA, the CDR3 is TGTGCCAGCAGCCAAGATGTGGCTAGCGGATACTCCTACAATGAGCAGTTCTTC. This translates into CASSQDVASGYSYNEQFF.

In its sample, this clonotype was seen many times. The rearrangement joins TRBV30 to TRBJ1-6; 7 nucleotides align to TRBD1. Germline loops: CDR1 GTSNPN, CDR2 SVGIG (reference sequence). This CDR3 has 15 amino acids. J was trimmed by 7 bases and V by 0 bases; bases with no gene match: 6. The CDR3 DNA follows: TGTGCCTGGAGTGTACCAGGGGGGTGGAATTCACCCCTCCACTTT. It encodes CAWSVPGGWNSPLHF. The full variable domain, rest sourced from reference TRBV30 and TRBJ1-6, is SQTIHQWPATLVQPVGSPLSLECTVEGTSNPNLYWYRQAAGRGLQLLFYSVGIGQISSEVPQNLSASRPQDRQFILSSKKLLLSDSGFYLCAWSVPGGWNSPLHFGNGTRLTVT.

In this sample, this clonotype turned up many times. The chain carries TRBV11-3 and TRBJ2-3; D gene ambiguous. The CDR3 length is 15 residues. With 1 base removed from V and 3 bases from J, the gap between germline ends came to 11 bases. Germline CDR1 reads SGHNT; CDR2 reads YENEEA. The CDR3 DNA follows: TGTGCCAGCAGCTTAGGCCAGACACGTACAGATACGCAGTATTTT. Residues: CASSLGQTRTDTQYF.

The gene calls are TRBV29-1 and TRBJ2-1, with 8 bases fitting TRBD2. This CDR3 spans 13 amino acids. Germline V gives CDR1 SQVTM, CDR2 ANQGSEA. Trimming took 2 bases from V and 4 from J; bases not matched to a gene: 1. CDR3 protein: CSVESGRYNEQFF. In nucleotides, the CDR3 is TGCAGCGTTGAAAGCGGGAGATACAATGAGCAGTTCTTC.

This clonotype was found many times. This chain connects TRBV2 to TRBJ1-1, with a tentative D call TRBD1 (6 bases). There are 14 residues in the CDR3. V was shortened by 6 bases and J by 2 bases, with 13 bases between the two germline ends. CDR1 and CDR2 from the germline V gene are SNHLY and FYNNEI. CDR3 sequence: CASRQGGQNTEAFF. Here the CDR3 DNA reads TGTGCCAGCAGGCAAGGGGGACAAAACACTGAAGCTTTCTTT.

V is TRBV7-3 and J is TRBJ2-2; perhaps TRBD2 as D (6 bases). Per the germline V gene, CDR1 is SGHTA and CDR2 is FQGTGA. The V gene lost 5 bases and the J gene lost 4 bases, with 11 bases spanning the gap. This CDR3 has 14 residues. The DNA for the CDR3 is TGTGCCAGCAGCACGGGGACTCCCACCGGGGAGCTGTTTTTT. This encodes CASSTGTPTGELFF. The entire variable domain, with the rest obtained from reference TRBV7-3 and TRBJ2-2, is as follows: GAGVSQTPSNKVTEKGKYVELRCDPISGHTALYWYRQSLGQGPEFLIYFQGTGAADDSGLPNDRFFAVRPEGSVSTLKIQRTERGDSAVYLCASSTGTPTGELFFGEGSRLTVL.

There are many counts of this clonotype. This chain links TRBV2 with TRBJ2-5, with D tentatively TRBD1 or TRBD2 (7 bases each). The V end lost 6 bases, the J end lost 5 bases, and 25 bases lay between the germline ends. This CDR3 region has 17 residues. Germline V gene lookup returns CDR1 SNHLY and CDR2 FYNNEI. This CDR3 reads CASRPGRQGGRGETQYF. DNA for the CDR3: TGTGCCAGCAGACCCGGGAGGCAGGGGGGCAGGGGTGAGACCCAGTACTTC.

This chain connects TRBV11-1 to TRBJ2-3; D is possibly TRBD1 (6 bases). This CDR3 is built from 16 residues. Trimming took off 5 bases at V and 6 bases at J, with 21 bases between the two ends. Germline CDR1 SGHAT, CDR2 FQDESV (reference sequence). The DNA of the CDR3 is TGTGCCAGCAGCATTACTCCAGGGGTAGAGACGGATACGCAGTATTTT. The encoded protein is CASSITPGVETDTQYF.

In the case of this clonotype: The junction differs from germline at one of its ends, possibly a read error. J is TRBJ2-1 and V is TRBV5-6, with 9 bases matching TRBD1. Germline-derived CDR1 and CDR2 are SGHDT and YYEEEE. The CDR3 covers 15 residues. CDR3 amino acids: CASSLEGTGYTEQFF. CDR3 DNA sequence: TGTGCCAGCAGCTTGGAAGGGACAGGGTACACTGAGCAGTTCTTC.

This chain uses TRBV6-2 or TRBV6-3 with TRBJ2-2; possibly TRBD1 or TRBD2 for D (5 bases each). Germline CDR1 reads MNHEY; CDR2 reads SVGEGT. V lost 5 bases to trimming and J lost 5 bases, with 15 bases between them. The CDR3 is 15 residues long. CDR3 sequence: CASSTPGPTTGELFF. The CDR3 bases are TGTGCCAGCAGTACTCCGGGACCGACGACCGGGGAGCTGTTTTTT.

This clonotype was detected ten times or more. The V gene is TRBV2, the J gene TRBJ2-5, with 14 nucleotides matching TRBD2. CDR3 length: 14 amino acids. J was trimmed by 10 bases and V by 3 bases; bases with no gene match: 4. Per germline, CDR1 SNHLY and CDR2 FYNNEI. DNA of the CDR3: TGTGCCAGCAGTGAGGGGACTAGCGGGAGAAGCCAGTACTTC. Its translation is CASSEGTSGRSQYF.

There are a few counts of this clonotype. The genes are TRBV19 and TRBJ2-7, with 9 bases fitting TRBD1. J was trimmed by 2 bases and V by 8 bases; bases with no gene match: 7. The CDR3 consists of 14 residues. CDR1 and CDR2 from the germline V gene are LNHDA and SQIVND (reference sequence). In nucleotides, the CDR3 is TGTGCCAGTTGCCCGGGACAGGGACCCTACGAGCAGTACTTC. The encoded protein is CASCPGQGPYEQYF.

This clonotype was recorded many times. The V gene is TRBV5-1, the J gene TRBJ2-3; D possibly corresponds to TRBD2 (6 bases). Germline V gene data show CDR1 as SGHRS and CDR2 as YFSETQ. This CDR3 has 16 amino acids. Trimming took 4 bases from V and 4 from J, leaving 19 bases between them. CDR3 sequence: CASSLGGTSGADTQYF. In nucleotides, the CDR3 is TGCGCCAGCAGCCTGGGGGGAACGTCGGGTGCAGATACGCAGTATTTT.

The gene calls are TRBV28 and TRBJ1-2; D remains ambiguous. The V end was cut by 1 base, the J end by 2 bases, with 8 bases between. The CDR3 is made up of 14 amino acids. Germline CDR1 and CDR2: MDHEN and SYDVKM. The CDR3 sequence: CASSLYRENYGYTF. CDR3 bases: TGTGCCAGCAGTTTATACCGGGAGAACTATGGCTACACCTTC.